Sequencing of this T cell receptor beta chain was carried out in a study of identical twins. CDR1 and CDR2 (germline): DFQATT, SNEGSKA (reference sequence). The CDR3 covers 11 residues. Trimming removed 6 bases from V and 3 bases from J, with 8 bases in between. This clonotype occurred many times. One entry per CDR3 protein results from TCRdb running MiXCR on the 5' RACE reads. The table includes roughly 770,000 distinct CDR3 sequences, about 20% detected once. The sample was also reused in another study, on T cells expressing NK-cell markers. This second study notes: Top CD8+ clonotypes included the dominant CD3+CD56+NKG2C+ clonotypes in several donors. Several of the donors also had these clonotypes leading their CD3+CD56-NKG2C+ fraction.

The chain recombines TRBV20-1 with TRBJ1-1; D gene uncertain. The sequenced material came from PBMCs. This receptor was taken from a woman aged 18 to 35 in good health. CDR3: CSALRDTEAFF. As DNA, the CDR3 is TGCAGTGCACTGAGGGACACTGAAGCTTTCTTT.